These 20 T cell receptor beta chains originate from one sample sequenced in a study of cytomegalovirus exposure and HLA in healthy donors (dated by TCRdb to 2015 to 2018). Libraries were made using the immunoSEQ multiplex PCR assay. For the multiplex PCR, a mixture combining 60 forward primers for TCR Vbeta segments and 13 reverse primers for TCR Jbeta segments was used. TCRdb re-hosts the immuneACCESS table, in-frame sequences only. Its copies lack some clones; in the studies checked, an unresolved V gene accounts for under half of them, and the cause for the rest is not known. The sample table contains 150,000 to 200,000 clones; only one count was recorded for 75% to 85% of them. Of the sample, around 2.2% falls within the top ten clones. The sequencing sample was made of PBMCs. Every receptor here comes from a woman aged 25 to 39 in good health and CMV-seronegative.

This chain links TRBV7-9 with TRBJ2-2; TRBD2 is a possible D gene (6 bases). Germline CDR1 and CDR2: SEHNR and FQNEAQ (reference sequence). Between the trimmed V and J ends, which lost 5 bases and 0 bases, there was a span of 10 bases. The CDR3 sequence is 15 residues long. CDR3 region: CASSGDWSNTGELFF. For the CDR3, the DNA is TGTGCCAGCAGCGGGGACTGGTCGAACACCGGGGAGCTGTTTTTT.

The V and J genes are TRBV28 and TRBJ2-7; D is perhaps TRBD2 (6 bases). CDR3 length: 13 residues. Germline V gene data show CDR1 as MDHEN and CDR2 as SYDVKM. Trimming left V 3 bases short and J 7 bases short, with 13 bases between. CDR3 amino acids: CASSFVVGREQYF. CDR3 coding DNA: TGTGCCAGCAGTTTCGTGGTAGGGAGGGAGCAGTACTTC.

Only one count was recorded for this clone. The chain links TRBV13 to TRBJ1-4; maybe TRBD1 (6 bases). From germline, CDR1 is PRHDT and CDR2 FYEKMQ (reference sequence). V was pared by 7 bases and J by 1 base, with 7 bases between. The CDR3 has 13 amino acids. The CDR3 nucleotides read TGTGCCAGCATGGACAGAACTAATGAAAAACTGTTTTTT. Amino acid sequence: CASMDRTNEKLFF.

This clone has only a few counts. The chain is built from TRBV19 and TRBJ2-1; TRBD1 agrees at 7 bases. The CDR3 sequence is 12 residues long. From germline, CDR1 is LNHDA and CDR2 SQIVND (reference sequence). Trimming at V came to 4 bases and at J to 7 bases, leaving 1 base not matched to a gene. CDR3 DNA: TGTGCCAGTAGTAGACAGGGAAATGAGCAGTTCTTC. The encoded protein is CASSRQGNEQFF.

The chain carries TRBV7-8 and TRBJ2-5; TRBD2 matches at 8 bases. With 4 bases clipped from V and 6 bases from J, the junction kept 10 bases outside the gene matches. The CDR3 spans 15 residues. Germline V gene data show CDR1 as SGHVS and CDR2 as FQNEAQ. CDR3 in DNA: TGTGCCAGCAGCTCCTCCAGCGGGAGAACGAAGACCCAGTACTTC. Its translation: CASSSSSGRTKTQYF.

DNA of the CDR3: TGTGCCAGCAGCTCCCAGACAGGACAAGCTAACTATGGCTACACCTTC. Translating gives CASSSQTGQANYGYTF. The V call is TRBV7-2, the J call TRBJ1-2, with a possible D match to TRBD1 (6 bases). This CDR3 has 16 residues. Germline V CDR1 and CDR2: SGHTA, FQGNSA. Between the trimmed V and J ends, which lost 4 bases and 0 bases, there was a span of 15 bases.

The chain combines TRBV5-4 with TRBJ2-7; perhaps TRBD1 as D (6 bases). Germline CDR1 SGHNT, CDR2 YYREEE (reference sequence). This CDR3 is built from 15 residues. Trimming left V 2 bases short and J 0 bases short, with 12 bases between. CDR3 sequence (DNA): TGTGCCAGCAGCTTCTGGGGGCTCCGCTCCTACGAGCAGTACTTC. This codes for CASSFWGLRSYEQYF.

This clone was seen only once. The gene calls are TRBV6-5 and TRBJ1-5; D is uncertain. CDR1 and CDR2 (germline): MNHEY, SVGAGI. The CDR3 is 14 residues long. V lost 5 bases and J lost 1, with 9 bases in between. The CDR3 nucleotides are TGTGCCAGCAGTATCGACGGGAGCAATCAGCCCCAGCATTTT. This codes for CASSIDGSNQPQHF.

This clone came up once. An end of the junction differs from the germline gene, which may be a read error. This rearrangement joins TRBV7-9 to TRBJ2-1, with TRBD2 identical over 8 bases. The length of the CDR3 is 14 residues. CDR1 and CDR2 (germline): SEHNR, FQNEAQ (reference sequence). In DNA, the CDR3 is TGTTCCAGCAGCACGGGAGGGTCCTACAATGAGCAGTTCTTC. This translates into CSSSTGGSYNEQFF.

This clone occurred once. The chain uses TRBV6-5 and TRBJ2-5; the match to TRBD1 covers 8 bases. The CDR3 contains 14 residues. The trim removed 7 bases at V and 11 bases at J, leaving 15 bases unmatched. Germline V CDR1 and CDR2: MNHEY, SVGAGI. DNA of the CDR3: TGTGCCAGCAACCCGGGACAGGTTATAGGAGAGCAGTACTTC. This codes for CASNPGQVIGEQYF.

V and J are TRBV29-1 and TRBJ2-7; TRBD2 matches at 7 bases. From germline, CDR1 is SQVTM and CDR2 ANQGSEA. The CDR3 extends over 13 amino acids. With 1 base clipped from V and 2 bases from J, the junction kept 2 bases outside the gene matches. CDR3 bases: TGCAGCGTTGAAGGTGGGGGGGCCTACGAGCAGTACTTC. This encodes CSVEGGGAYEQYF.

The chain has TRBV27 and TRBJ1-6; possible D gene TRBD1, 6 bases. Trimming took 3 bases from V and 14 from J, leaving 11 bases between them. The CDR3 sequence is 12 residues long. CDR1 MNHEY and CDR2 SMNVEV come from the germline V gene (reference sequence). The CDR3 DNA reads TGTGCCAGCAGTTTCCATACAGGGACCCTCCACTTT. As protein: CASSFHTGTLHF.

This clone was found once. The chain joins TRBV4-3 to TRBJ2-3; possibly TRBD2 for D (6 bases). Trimming removed 0 bases at V and 2 bases at J, with 15 bases between. This CDR3 comprises 17 residues. Germline lookup yields CDR1 LGHNA and CDR2 YSLEER. The CDR3 DNA sequence: TGCGCCAGCAGCCAAGATCTTTGGCTAGCGTTCACAGATACGCAGTATTTT. It encodes CASSQDLWLAFTDTQYF.

DNA for the CDR3: TGTGCCAGCTCACCACCGAACAGGGTAGCGAGTGAAAAACTGTTTTTT. Encoded protein: CASSPPNRVASEKLFF. The V and J genes are TRBV18 and TRBJ1-4; a possible D gene is TRBD1 (6 bases). CDR3 length: 16 amino acids. With 0 bases removed from V and 7 bases from J, the gap between germline ends came to 15 bases. CDR1 is KGHSH and CDR2 is LQKENI in the germline V gene.

This clone has a single count. V is TRBV7-2 and J is TRBJ2-7, with 8 bases lining up with TRBD1. Looked up from germline, CDR1 is SGHTA and CDR2 is FQGNSA. This CDR3 is 15 amino acids long. J was trimmed by 1 base and V by 4 bases; bases with no gene match: 6. DNA for the CDR3: TGTGCCAGCAGCTCCGCAGGGGGCGCGTCCTACGAGCAGTACTTC. It is translated as CASSSAGGASYEQYF.

Here the CDR3 reads CASSQELLGTQYF. Here the CDR3 DNA reads TGCGCCAGCAGCCAAGAACTACTGGGTACGCAGTATTTT. The chain is built from TRBV4-3 and TRBJ2-3; D is uncertain. CDR1 is LGHNA, CDR2 YSLEER, per germline. The CDR3 has 13 amino acids. The V gene lost 0 bases and the J gene lost 8 bases, with 9 bases spanning the gap.

The V call is TRBV5-6, the J call TRBJ2-7, with D unclear. Looked up from germline, CDR1 is SGHDT and CDR2 is YYEEEE. The CDR3 runs 15 residues. V was clipped by 0 bases and J by 0 bases, with 10 bases between them. The CDR3 DNA follows: TGTGCCAGCAGCTTGGTCTCAGGTAGCTCCTACGAGCAGTACTTC. Translating it yields CASSLVSGSSYEQYF.

A word on this clone: At one boundary the junction diverges from the germline segment, which might be a read error. V is TRBV2 and J is TRBJ2-7; D is unresolved. Germline V gene lookup returns CDR1 SNHLY and CDR2 FYNNEI. The CDR3 has 15 amino acids. CDR3: CASSEGLVLTYGQYF. CDR3 bases: TGTGCCAGCAGTGAAGGCTTGGTCCTAACCTACGGGCAGTACTTC.

The chain has TRBV6-1 and TRBJ2-2; 8 bases agree with TRBD1. CDR3 length: 15 residues. With V trimmed by 6 bases and J by 1 base, 4 bases remained unmatched. Germline V gene sequence: CDR1 MNHNS, CDR2 SASEGT. CDR3 protein: CASRSGTGNTGELFF. The CDR3 DNA follows: TGTGCCAGCAGATCCGGGACAGGGAACACCGGGGAGCTGTTTTTT.

The chain couples TRBV6-5 to TRBJ1-6, with D uncertain. CDR1 MNHEY and CDR2 SVGAGI come from the germline V gene. The CDR3 contains 13 residues. Trimming removed 5 bases at V and 9 bases at J, with 11 bases between. The CDR3: CASSPEVVSPLHF. The CDR3 DNA reads TGTGCCAGCAGTCCGGAGGTTGTTTCACCCCTCCACTTT.